These 3 T cell receptor beta chains were sequenced from one sample in a study of blood T cell repertoires in COVID-19. The data were produced by immunoSEQ multiplex PCR, yet TCRdb's version contains in-frame clones alone and is incomplete. The profile shows 150,000 to 200,000 clones, 70% to 80% of them singletons. The sample consisted of PBMCs or T cells enriched from blood (not recorded which). These receptor sequences come from a woman aged 45-60 years who had recovered from COVID-19.

V is TRBV25-1 and J is TRBJ2-7; D is possibly TRBD1 (7 bases). Germline CDR1 and CDR2: MGHDK and SYGVNS. V lost 5 bases and J lost 7, with 18 bases in between. There are 14 residues in the CDR3. CDR3 nucleotides: TGTGCCAGCAGTCCAGGGGGGTCGGTGTGGGAGCAGTACTTC. Residues: CASSPGGSVWEQYF.

The chain uses TRBV30 and TRBJ1-6, with 8 bases fitting TRBD1. This CDR3 region has 15 residues. The trim removed 2 bases at V and 10 bases at J, leaving 10 bases unmatched. Germline V gives CDR1 GTSNPN, CDR2 SVGIG (reference sequence). DNA for the CDR3: TGTGCCTGGAGTAGAACCGGGACAGGACCGTCACCCCTCCACTTT. Translation: CAWSRTGTGPSPLHF.

The J gene is TRBJ2-7, the V gene TRBV28; tentative D call: TRBD2 (6 bases). V lost 8 bases and J 3 bases, leaving 23 bases between the germline ends. This CDR3 is built from 16 residues. CDR1 and CDR2 from the germline V gene are MDHEN and SYDVKM. The chain's CDR3 is CASSLQPGTGFYEQYF. The DNA of the CDR3 is TGTGCCAGCTCCCTACAACCCGGGACTGGGTTCTACGAGCAGTACTTC.